This TCR beta chain derives from a study of radiotherapy plus CTLA-4 blockade in lung cancer. Method: immunoSEQ multiplex PCR; TCRdb's copy keeps in-frame clones and lacks some. The sample has 90,000 to 150,000 clones, 75% to 80% seen once. Germline values: CDR1 LNHDA, CDR2 SQIVND (reference sequence). The ends were cut back, 4 bases at V and 4 bases at J, with 7 bases in the middle. The length of the CDR3 is 13 residues. V usage is TRBV19 and J usage is TRBJ2-2, with a weak D call TRBD1 (6 bases). The sequence derives from a human donor with non-small cell lung cancer who had a partial response to radiotherapy plus ipilimumab. This specimen was peripheral blood, taken from a patient treated with radiotherapy plus ipilimumab. The CDR3 is CASSTRGTGELFF. In nucleotides, the CDR3 is TGTGCCAGTAGTACCAGGGGCACCGGGGAGCTGTTTTTT. The full variable domain, in which reference TRBV19 and TRBJ2-2 provide the parts outside the CDR3, is DGGITQSPKYLFRKEGQNVTLSCEQNLNHDAMYWYRQDPGQGLRLIYYSQIVNDFQKGDIAEGYSVSREKKESFPLTVTSAQKNPTAFYLCASSTRGTGELFFGEGSRLTVL.